This TCR beta chain was obtained from a study of a mutant IDH1 vaccine in newly diagnosed glioma. Study-wide context: Sex distribution of treated patients was approximately 60% male and roughly 38% female; mean age was about 41 years.

Germline V gene data show CDR1 as SQVTM and CDR2 as ANQGSEA. The CDR3 length is 14 residues. The V gene lost 1 base and the J gene lost 9 bases, with 19 bases spanning the gap. Assay: immunoSEQ multiplex PCR; the TCRdb copy retains only in-frame clones and omits some. Of about 40,000 clones listed, more than 85% are singletons. This clone was recorded once. The antigen is not known. Time point given: week 5, during vaccination. In the vaccine, a single dose held 300 ug of the mutant IDH1 20-mer peptide, along with topical imiquimod. There were new WHO grade 3 or 4 astrocytomas in the donors, and these were IDH1-mutant and ATRX-lost.

This chain links TRBV29-1 with TRBJ2-7; no firm D call. This TCR was recovered from a man in his forties or fifties with glioma. The sample consisted of PBMCs, taken from a glioma patient whose treatment included an IDH1 peptide vaccine. CDR3 residues: CSVEAPGSLAGQYF. CDR3 DNA sequence: TGCAGCGTTGAAGCTCCCGGCAGTTTGGCTGGGCAGTACTTC.